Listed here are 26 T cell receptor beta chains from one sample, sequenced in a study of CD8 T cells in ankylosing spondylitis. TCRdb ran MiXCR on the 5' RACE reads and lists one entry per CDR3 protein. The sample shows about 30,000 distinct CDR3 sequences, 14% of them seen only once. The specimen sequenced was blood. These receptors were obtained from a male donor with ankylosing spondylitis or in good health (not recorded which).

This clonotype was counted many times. CDR3 bases: TGTGCCAGCAGCCTCCCGACTAGCGGGGTTGATACGCAGTATTTT. Translated: CASSLPTSGVDTQYF. This chain links TRBV7-2 with TRBJ2-3; the match to TRBD2 covers 11 bases. CDR3 size: 15 residues. CDR1 is SGHTA and CDR2 is FQGNSA in the germline V gene. The V gene end was trimmed by 5 bases and the J gene end by 6 bases; junction bases not matched to a gene: 7.

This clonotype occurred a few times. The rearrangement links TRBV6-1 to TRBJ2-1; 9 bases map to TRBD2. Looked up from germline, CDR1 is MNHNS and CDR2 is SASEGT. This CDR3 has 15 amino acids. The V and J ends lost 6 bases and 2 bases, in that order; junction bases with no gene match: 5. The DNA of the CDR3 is TGTGCCAGCAGAACCTCTAGCGGGGCCTACAATGAGCAGTTCTTC. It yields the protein CASRTSSGAYNEQFF.

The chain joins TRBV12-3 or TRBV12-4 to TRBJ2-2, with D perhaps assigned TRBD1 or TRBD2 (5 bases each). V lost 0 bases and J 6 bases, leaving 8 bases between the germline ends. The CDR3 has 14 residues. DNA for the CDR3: TGTGCCAGCAGTTTAGCGGGGGACGCCGGGGAGCTGTTTTTT. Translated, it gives CASSLAGDAGELFF.

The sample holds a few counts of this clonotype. As DNA, the CDR3 is TGTGCCAGCAGCCCAAGCGGGAGGGTAACCGGGGAGCTGTTTTTT. Residues: CASSPSGRVTGELFF. This chain links TRBV9 with TRBJ2-2; 10 bases match TRBD2. Germline CDR1 is SGDLS and CDR2 is YYNGEE. CDR3 size: 15 residues. The trim removed 4 bases at V and 5 bases at J, leaving 5 bases unmatched.

CDR3 sequence reads: CASSLALGSEAFF. CDR3 sequence (DNA): TGTGCCAGCAGCTTAGCGCTAGGGTCTGAAGCTTTCTTT. This sequence joins TRBV7-2 and TRBJ1-1; the D is unclear. The V end was cut by 0 bases, the J end by 6 bases, with 8 bases between. This CDR3 contains 13 residues. From germline, CDR1 is SGHTA and CDR2 FQGNSA.

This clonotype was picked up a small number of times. The CDR3 nucleotides read TGTGCCAGCACCATTGCGGGGGGCGATCAGCCCCAGCATTTT. It yields the protein CASTIAGGDQPQHF. This rearrangement joins TRBV12-3 or TRBV12-4 to TRBJ1-5; D perhaps matches TRBD1 (6 bases). CDR3 length: 14 amino acids. V was cut by 7 bases and J by 5 bases, with 15 bases left in between.

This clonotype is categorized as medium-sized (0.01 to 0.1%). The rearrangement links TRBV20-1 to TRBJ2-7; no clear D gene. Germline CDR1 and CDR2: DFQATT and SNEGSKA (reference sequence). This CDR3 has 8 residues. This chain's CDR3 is CSAPRNSV. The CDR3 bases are TGCAGTGCCCCCCGAAACTCGGTC.

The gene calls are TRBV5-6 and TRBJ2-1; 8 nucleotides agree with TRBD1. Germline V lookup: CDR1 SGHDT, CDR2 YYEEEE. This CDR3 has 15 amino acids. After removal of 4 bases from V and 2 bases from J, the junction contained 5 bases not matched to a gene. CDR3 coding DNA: TGTGCCAGCAGCCGAAGGACAGGGACCTACAATGAGCAGTTCTTC. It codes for CASSRRTGTYNEQFF.

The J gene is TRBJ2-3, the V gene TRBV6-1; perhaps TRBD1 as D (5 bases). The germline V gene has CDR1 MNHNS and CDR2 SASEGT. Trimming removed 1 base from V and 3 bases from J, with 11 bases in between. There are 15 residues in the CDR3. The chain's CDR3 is CASSEGPGLTDTQYF. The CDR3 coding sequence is TGTGCCAGCAGTGAAGGCCCAGGGTTGACAGATACGCAGTATTTT.

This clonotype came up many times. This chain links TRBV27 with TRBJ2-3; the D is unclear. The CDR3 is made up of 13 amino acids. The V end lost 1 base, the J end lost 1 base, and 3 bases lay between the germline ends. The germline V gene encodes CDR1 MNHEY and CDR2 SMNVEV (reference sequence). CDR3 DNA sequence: TGTGCCAGCAGTTTATATGGCACAGATACGCAGTATTTT. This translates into CASSLYGTDTQYF.

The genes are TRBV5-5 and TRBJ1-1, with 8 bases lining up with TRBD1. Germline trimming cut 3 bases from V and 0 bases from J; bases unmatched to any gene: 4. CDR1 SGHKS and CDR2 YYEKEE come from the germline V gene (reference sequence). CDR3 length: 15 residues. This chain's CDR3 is CASSSSGGMNTEAFF. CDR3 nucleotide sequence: TGTGCCAGCAGCTCTTCAGGGGGCATGAACACTGAAGCTTTCTTT.

The CDR3 loop is CASSRDRVNQPQHF. The CDR3 DNA follows: TGCGCCAGCAGCCGGGACAGGGTCAATCAGCCCCAGCATTTT. The chain is built from TRBV4-3 and TRBJ1-5, with 9 bases that match TRBD1. This CDR3 has 14 amino acids. Germline CDR1 reads LGHNA; CDR2 reads YSLEER. The ends lost 4 bases at V and 3 bases at J; junction bases unmatched: 1.

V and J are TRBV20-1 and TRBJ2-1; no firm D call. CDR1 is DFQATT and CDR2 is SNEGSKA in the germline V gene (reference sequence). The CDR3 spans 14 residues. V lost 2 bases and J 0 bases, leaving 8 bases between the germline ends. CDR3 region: CSARRVGSYNEQFF. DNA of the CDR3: TGCAGTGCTAGAAGGGTAGGCTCCTACAATGAGCAGTTCTTC.

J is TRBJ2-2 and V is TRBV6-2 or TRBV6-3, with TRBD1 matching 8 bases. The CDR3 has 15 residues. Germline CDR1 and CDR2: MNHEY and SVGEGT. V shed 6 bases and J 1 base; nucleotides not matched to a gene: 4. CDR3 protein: CASRGGTGNTGELFF. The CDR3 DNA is TGTGCCAGCAGGGGCGGGACAGGGAACACCGGGGAGCTGTTTTTT.

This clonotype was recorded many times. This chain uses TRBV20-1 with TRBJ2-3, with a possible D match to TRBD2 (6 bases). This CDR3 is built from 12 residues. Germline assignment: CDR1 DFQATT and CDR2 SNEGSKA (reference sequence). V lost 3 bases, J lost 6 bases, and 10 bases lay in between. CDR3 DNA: TGCAGTGCTAGTAAAGGAGGGGATACGCAGTATTTT. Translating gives CSASKGGDTQYF.

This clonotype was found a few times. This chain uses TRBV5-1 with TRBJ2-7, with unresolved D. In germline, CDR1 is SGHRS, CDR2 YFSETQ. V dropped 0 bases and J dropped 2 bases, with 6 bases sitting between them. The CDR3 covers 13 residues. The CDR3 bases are TGCGCCAGCAGCTTGGTAGGCACCTACGAGCAGTACTTC. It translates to CASSLVGTYEQYF.

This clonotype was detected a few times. The DNA of the CDR3 is TGTGCCTGGACAGGGGGACAGACCTACAATGAGCAGTTCTTC. Amino acid sequence: CAWTGGQTYNEQFF. The chain combines TRBV30 with TRBJ2-1; 7 bases match TRBD1. The CDR3 spans 14 residues. Looked up from germline, CDR1 is GTSNPN and CDR2 is SVGIG (reference sequence). V trimming: 4 bases; J trimming: 2 bases; junction bases outside the gene matches: 5.

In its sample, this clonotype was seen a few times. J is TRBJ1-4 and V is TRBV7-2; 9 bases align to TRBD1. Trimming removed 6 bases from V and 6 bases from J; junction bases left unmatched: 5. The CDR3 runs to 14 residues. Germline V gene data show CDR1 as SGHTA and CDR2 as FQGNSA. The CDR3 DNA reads TGTGCCAGCAGTGCGGGACAGGGTTATGAAAAACTGTTTTTT. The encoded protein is CASSAGQGYEKLFF. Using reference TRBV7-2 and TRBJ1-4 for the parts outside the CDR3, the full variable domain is GAGVSQSPSNKVTEKGKDVELRCDPISGHTALYWYRQSLGQGLEFLIYFQGNSAPDKSGLPSDRFSAERTGGSVSTLTIQRTQQEDSAVYLCASSAGQGYEKLFFGSGTQLSVL.

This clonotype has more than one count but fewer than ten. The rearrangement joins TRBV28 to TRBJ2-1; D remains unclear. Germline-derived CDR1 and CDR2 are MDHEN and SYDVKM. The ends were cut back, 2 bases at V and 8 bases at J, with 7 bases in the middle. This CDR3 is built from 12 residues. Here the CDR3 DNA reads TGTGCCAGCAGTTTAGAGTTCGATGAGCAGTTCTTC. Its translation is CASSLEFDEQFF.

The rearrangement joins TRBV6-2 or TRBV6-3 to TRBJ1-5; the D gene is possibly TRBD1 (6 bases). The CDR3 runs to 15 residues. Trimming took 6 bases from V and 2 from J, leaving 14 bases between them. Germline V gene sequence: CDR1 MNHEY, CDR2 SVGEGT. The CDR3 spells CASSIQGGGNQPQHF. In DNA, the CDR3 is TGTGCCAGCAGCATACAGGGTGGGGGCAATCAGCCCCAGCATTTT.

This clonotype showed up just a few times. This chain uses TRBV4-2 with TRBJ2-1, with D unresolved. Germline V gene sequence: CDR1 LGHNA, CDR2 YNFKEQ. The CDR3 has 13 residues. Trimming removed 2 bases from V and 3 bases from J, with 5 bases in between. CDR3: CASSQTVYNEQFF. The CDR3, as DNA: TGTGCCAGCAGCCAAACGGTCTACAATGAGCAGTTCTTC.

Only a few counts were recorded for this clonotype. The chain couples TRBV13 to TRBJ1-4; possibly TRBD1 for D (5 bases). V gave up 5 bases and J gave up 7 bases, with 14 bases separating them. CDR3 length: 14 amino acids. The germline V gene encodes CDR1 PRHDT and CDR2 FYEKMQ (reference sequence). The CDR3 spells CASSTREDIEKLFF. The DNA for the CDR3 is TGTGCCAGCAGCACCCGGGAGGACATTGAAAAACTGTTTTTT.

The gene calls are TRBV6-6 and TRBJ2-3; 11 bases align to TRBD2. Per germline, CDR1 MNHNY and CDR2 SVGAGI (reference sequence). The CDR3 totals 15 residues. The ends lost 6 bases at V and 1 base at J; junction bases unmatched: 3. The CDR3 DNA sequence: TGTGCCAGCAGCCTTAGCGGGAGGGGCACAGATACGCAGTATTTT. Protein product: CASSLSGRGTDTQYF.

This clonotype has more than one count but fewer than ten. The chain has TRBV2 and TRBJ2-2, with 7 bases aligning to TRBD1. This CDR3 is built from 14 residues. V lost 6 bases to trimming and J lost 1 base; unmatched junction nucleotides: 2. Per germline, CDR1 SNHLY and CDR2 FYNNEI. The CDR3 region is CASRGTVNTGELFF. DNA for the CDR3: TGTGCCAGCAGAGGGACAGTGAACACCGGGGAGCTGTTTTTT.

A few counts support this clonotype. The CDR3 nucleotides read TGTGCCAGCAGCCAAGGGCTAGCGGGGCAAGAGACCCAGTACTTC. This translates into CASSQGLAGQETQYF. The chain employs TRBV4-2 and TRBJ2-5, with TRBD2 matching over 9 bases. Looked up from germline, CDR1 is LGHNA and CDR2 is YNFKEQ. The V and J ends lost 1 base and 2 bases, in that order; junction bases with no gene match: 2. The CDR3 runs 15 residues.

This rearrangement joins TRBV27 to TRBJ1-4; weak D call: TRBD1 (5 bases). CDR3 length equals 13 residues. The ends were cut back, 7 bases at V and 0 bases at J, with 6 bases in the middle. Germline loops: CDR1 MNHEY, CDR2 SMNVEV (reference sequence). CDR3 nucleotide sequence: TGTGCCAGCAAGACAGCAACTAATGAAAAACTGTTTTTT. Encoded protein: CASKTATNEKLFF.